The T cell receptor (beta chain) under discussion was sequenced for a study of long-term antiretroviral therapy in people with HIV. Study-level points and caveats: The study collected blood between about 2003 and 2017, possibly under older ART regimens. Diversity rose after ART but stayed below transplant donor controls. Pre-ART expanded clones dominated the repertoire at every time point.

Researchers report immunoSEQ v3.0 was run at survey level. Per-sample TRB depth target: roughly 35,000-50,000 T-cell genomes. Sequencing was performed with immunoSEQ multiplex PCR; in TCRdb, only in-frame clones are kept and a portion is missing. The sample gives tens of thousands of clones, about 83% of which show up once; 6.2% is in the top ten. Germline assignment: CDR1 SGHDT and CDR2 YYEEEE. This CDR3 has 15 amino acids. Trimming cost V 4 bases and J 7 bases, with 18 bases left between them. For this clone: The target antigen is unknown.

This chain links TRBV5-6 with TRBJ2-1; tentatively, D is TRBD1 (6 bases). This clonotype originated in a man younger than 30 with HIV. The input for sequencing was unsorted PBMCs, taken 0.4 years after starting antiretroviral therapy. CDR3 region: CASSPRGTLGNEQFF. The CDR3 DNA follows: TGTGCCAGCAGCCCCAGGGGCACCTTGGGTAATGAGCAGTTCTTC. The whole variable domain, remainder taken from reference TRBV5-6 and TRBJ2-1, is DAGVTQSPTHLIKTRGQQVTLRCSPKSGHDTVSWYQQALGQGPQFIFQYYEEEERQRGNFPDRFSGHQFPNYSSELNVNALLLGDSALYLCASSPRGTLGNEQFFGPGTRLTVL.